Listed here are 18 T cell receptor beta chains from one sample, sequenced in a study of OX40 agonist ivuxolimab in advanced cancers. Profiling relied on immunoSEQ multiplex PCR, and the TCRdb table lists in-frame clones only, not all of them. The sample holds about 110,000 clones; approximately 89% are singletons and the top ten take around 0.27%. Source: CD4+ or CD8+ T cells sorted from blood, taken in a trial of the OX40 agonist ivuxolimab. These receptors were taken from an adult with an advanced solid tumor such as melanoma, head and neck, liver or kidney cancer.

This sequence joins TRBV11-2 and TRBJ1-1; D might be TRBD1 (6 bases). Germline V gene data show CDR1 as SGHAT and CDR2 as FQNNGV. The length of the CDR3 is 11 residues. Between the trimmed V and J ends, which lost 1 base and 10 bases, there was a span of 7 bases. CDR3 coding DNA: TGTGCCAGCAGCTTAGTAGGGGGAGCTTTCTTT. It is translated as CASSLVGGAFF.

The CDR3, as DNA: TGTGCCATCAGTGATGAAGGGTATGGCTACACCTTC. Amino acid sequence: CAISDEGYGYTF. The rearrangement links TRBV10-3 to TRBJ1-2; D remains unclear. The CDR3 has 12 amino acids. Germline V gene data show CDR1 as ENHRY and CDR2 as SYGVKD. Trimming took 3 bases from V and 5 from J, leaving 7 bases between them.

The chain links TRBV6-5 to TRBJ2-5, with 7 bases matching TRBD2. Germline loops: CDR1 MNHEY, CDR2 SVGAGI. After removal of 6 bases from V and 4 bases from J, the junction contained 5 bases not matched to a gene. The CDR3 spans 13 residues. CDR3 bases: TGTGCCAGCAGAAGTAGCGGGCGAGAGACCCAGTACTTC. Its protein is CASRSSGRETQYF.

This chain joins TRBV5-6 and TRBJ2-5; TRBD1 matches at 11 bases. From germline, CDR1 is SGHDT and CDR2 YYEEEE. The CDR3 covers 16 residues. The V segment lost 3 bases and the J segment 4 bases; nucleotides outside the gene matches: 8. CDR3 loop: CASSSRGTGGRETQYF. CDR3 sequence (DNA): TGTGCCAGCAGCTCCAGAGGGACAGGGGGTAGAGAGACCCAGTACTTC.

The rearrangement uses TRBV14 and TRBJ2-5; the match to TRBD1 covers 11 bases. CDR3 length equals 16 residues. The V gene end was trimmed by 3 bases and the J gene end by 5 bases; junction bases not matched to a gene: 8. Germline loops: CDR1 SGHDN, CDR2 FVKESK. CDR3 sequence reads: CASSQRTGGLGETQYF. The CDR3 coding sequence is TGTGCCAGCAGCCAGCGGACAGGGGGCCTCGGGGAGACCCAGTACTTC.

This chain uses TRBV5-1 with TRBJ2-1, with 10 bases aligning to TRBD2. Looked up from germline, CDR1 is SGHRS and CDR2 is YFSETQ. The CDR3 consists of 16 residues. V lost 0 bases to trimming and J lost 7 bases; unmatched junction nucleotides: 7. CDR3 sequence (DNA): TGCGCCAGCAGCTTGGAACCGGGACTAGCGTTTAATGAGCAGTTCTTC. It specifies CASSLEPGLAFNEQFF.

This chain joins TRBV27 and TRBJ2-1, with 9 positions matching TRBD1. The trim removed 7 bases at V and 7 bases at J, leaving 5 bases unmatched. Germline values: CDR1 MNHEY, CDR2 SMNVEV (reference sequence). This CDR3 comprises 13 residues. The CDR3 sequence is CASTLGTGNEQFF. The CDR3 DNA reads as TGTGCCAGCACCCTAGGGACAGGGAATGAGCAGTTCTTC.

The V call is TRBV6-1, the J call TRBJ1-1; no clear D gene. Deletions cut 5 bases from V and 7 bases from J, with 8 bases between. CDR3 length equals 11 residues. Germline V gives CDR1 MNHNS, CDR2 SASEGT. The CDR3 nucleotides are TGTGCCAGCAGTAAAATCAGTGAAGCTTTCTTT. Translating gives CASSKISEAFF.

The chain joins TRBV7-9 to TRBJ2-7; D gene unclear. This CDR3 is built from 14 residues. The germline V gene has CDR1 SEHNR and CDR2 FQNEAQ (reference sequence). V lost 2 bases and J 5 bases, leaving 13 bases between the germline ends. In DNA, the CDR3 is TGTGCCAGCAGCTTACTTCAGGAATGGGACGAGCAGTACTTC. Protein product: CASSLLQEWDEQYF.

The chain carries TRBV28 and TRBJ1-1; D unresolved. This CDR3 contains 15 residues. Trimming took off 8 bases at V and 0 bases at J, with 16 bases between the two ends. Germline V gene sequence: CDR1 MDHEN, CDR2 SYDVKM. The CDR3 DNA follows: TGTGCCAGCTGGACTTACACTGGATTGAACACTGAAGCTTTCTTT. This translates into CASWTYTGLNTEAFF.

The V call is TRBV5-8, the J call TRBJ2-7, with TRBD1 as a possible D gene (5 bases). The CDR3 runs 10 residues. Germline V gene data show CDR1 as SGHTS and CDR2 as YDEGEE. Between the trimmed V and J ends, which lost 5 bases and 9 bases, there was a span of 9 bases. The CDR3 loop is CASSRTRQYF. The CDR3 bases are TGTGCCAGCAGTAGGACAAGGCAGTACTTC.

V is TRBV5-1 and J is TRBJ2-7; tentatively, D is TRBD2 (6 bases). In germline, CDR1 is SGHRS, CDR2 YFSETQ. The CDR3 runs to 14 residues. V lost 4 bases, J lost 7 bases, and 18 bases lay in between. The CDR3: CASSQQGGLGEQYF. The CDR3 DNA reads TGCGCCAGCAGCCAGCAGGGAGGCCTTGGGGAGCAGTACTTC.

CDR3: CASSPRLLPIDEQFF. The CDR3, as DNA: TGTGCCAGCAGCCCCAGACTCCTCCCTATCGATGAGCAGTTCTTC. The V and J genes are TRBV9 and TRBJ2-1; the D is unclear. Trimming shortened V by 4 bases and J by 8 bases, and 19 bases separated the two germline ends. The CDR3 consists of 15 residues. Germline V gene sequence: CDR1 SGDLS, CDR2 YYNGEE. The full variable domain, with the rest looked up from reference TRBV9 and TRBJ2-1, is DSGVTQTPKHLITATGQRVTLRCSPRSGDLSVYWYQQSLDQGLQFLIQYYNGEERAKGNILERFSAQQFPDLHSELNLSSLELGDSALYFCASSPRLLPIDEQFFGPGTRLTVL.

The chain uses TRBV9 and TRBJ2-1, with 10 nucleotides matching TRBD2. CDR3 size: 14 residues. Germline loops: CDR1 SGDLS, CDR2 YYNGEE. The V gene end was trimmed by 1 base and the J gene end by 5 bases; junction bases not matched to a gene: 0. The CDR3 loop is CASSVSGGDNEQFF. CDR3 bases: TGTGCCAGCAGCGTAAGCGGGGGGGACAATGAGCAGTTCTTC.

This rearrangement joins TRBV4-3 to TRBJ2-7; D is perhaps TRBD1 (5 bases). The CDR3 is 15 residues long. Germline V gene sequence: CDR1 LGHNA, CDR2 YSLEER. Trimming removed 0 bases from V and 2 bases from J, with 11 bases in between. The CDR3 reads CASSQEEAGPYEQYF. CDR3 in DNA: TGCGCCAGCAGCCAAGAAGAGGCAGGGCCCTACGAGCAGTACTTC.

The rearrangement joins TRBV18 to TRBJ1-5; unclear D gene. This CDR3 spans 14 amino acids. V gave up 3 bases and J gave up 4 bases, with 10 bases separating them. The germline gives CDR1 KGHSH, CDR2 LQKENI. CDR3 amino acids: CASSPWGENQPQHF. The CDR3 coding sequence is TGTGCCAGCTCACCGTGGGGAGAAAATCAGCCCCAGCATTTT.

CDR3 amino acids: CASRPRTTQDSPLHF. The DNA for the CDR3 is TGTGCCAGCAGGCCCAGGACAACGCAGGATTCACCCCTCCACTTT. The chain uses TRBV27 and TRBJ1-6, with D maybe TRBD1 (5 bases). In germline, CDR1 is MNHEY, CDR2 SMNVEV (reference sequence). Trimming took off 6 bases at V and 8 bases at J, with 17 bases between the two ends. The CDR3 has 15 amino acids.

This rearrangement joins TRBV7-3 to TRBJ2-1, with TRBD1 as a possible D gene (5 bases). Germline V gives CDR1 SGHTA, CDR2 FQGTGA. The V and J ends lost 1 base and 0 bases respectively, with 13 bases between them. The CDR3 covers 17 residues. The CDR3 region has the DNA TGTGCCAGCAGCTTAAGGGGCAGTACTTACTCCTACAATGAGCAGTTCTTC. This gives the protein CASSLRGSTYSYNEQFF.